What follows is one T cell receptor beta chain and its context. PCR amplification relied on 60 Vbeta primers (plus 13 Jbeta primers). Libraries were prepared by immunoSEQ multiplex PCR; TCRdb keeps only in-frame clonotypes and omits some of them. The sample yields 150,000 to 200,000 clones, approximately 80% seen once. The data were taken from a study of cytomegalovirus exposure and HLA in healthy donors. CDR1 and CDR2 (germline): SGHNT, YENEEA. The CDR3 totals 13 residues. Trimming removed 2 bases at V and 4 bases at J, with 8 bases between. Sequencing was done on a sample of PBMCs. The origin of this receptor is a woman aged 40 to 50 in good health and CMV-seronegative. V gene TRBV11-3 combines with J gene TRBJ1-1; no reliable D call. The CDR3 DNA follows: TGTGCCAGCAGCTTAATCTCCGGCACTGAAGCTTTCTTT. Translation: CASSLISGTEAFF.